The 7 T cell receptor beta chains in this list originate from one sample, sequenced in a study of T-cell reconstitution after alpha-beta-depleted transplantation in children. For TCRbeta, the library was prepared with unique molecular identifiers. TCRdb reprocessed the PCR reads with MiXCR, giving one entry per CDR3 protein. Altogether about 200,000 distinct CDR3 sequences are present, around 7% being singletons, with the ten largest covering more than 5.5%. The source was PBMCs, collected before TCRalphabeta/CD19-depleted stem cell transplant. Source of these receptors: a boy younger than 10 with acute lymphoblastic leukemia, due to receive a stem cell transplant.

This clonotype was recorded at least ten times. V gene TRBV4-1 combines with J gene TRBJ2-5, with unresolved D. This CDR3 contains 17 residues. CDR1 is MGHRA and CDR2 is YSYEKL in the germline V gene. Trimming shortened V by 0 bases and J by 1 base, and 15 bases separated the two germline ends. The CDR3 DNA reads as TGCGCCAGCAGCCAAGATCCACCTCAAAGTGTCCAAGAGACCCAGTACTTC. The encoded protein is CASSQDPPQSVQETQYF.

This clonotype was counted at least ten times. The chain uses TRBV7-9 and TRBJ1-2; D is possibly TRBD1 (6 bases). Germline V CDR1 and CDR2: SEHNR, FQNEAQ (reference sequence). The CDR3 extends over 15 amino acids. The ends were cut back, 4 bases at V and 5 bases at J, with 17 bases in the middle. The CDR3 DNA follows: TGTGCCAGCAGCTCGAGGACAGAGATGCCTTATGGCTACACCTTC. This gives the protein CASSSRTEMPYGYTF.

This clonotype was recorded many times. CDR3 amino acids: CAIRQTNTGELFF. The CDR3 DNA is TGTGCCATCCGACAGACGAACACCGGGGAGCTGTTTTTT. This sequence joins TRBV6-6 and TRBJ2-2; a weak D match, TRBD1 (5 bases). This CDR3 spans 13 amino acids. V was clipped by 10 bases and J by 0 bases, with 9 bases between them. CDR1 is MNHNY, CDR2 SVGAGI, per germline (reference sequence).

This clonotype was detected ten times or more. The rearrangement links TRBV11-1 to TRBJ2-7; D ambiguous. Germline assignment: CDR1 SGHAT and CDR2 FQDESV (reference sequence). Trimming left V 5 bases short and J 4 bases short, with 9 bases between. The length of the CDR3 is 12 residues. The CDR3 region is CASSDDKYEQYF. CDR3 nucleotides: TGTGCCAGCAGCGATGACAAATACGAGCAGTACTTC.

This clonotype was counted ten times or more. In nucleotides, the CDR3 is TGTGCCAGCAGTTTAGGACTAGCGGGAACCTACGAGCAGTACTTC. This encodes CASSLGLAGTYEQYF. V usage is TRBV6-5 and J usage is TRBJ2-7, with 12 bases matching TRBD2. CDR3 length equals 15 residues. J gave up 2 bases and V 4 bases, and 3 bases lay outside the gene matches. CDR1 and CDR2 from the germline V gene are MNHEY and SVGAGI.

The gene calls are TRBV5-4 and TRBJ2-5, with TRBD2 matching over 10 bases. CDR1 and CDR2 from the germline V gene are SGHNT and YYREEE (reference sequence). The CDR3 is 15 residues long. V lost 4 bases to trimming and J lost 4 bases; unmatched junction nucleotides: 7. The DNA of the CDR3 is TGTGCCAGCAGCGTGCCTAGCGGGAGAGGAGAGACCCAGTACTTC. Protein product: CASSVPSGRGETQYF. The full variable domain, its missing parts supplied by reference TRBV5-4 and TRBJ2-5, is ETGVTQSPTHLIKTRGQQVTLRCSSQSGHNTVSWYQQALGQGPQFIFQYYREEENGRGNFPPRFSGLQFPNYSSELNVNALELDDSALYLCASSVPSGRGETQYFGPGTRLLVL.

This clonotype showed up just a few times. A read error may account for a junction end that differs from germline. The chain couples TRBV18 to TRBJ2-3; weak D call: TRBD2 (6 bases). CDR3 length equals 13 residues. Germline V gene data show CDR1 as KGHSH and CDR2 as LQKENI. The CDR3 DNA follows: TGTGCCAGCTCAGCACCGGGGGCAGATACGCAGTATTTT. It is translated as CASSAPGADTQYF.